This T cell receptor (beta chain) is drawn from a study of identical twins. Germline assignment: CDR1 SGHTA and CDR2 FQGTGA. Trimming cost V 5 bases and J 6 bases, with 11 bases left between them. The CDR3 has 13 amino acids. Each CDR3 protein gets one entry after TCRdb re-called the 5' RACE reads with MiXCR. The sample includes hundreds of thousands of distinct CDR3 sequences, around 6% of them seen just once. The rearrangement links TRBV7-3 to TRBJ2-1; no definite D call. This clonotype was sampled from a man aged 18 to 30 in good health. The sample comprised naive T cells sorted from blood. CDR3 sequence (DNA): TGTGCCAGCAGCCTGCAATCTCTCAATGAGCAGTTCTTC. It specifies CASSLQSLNEQFF.